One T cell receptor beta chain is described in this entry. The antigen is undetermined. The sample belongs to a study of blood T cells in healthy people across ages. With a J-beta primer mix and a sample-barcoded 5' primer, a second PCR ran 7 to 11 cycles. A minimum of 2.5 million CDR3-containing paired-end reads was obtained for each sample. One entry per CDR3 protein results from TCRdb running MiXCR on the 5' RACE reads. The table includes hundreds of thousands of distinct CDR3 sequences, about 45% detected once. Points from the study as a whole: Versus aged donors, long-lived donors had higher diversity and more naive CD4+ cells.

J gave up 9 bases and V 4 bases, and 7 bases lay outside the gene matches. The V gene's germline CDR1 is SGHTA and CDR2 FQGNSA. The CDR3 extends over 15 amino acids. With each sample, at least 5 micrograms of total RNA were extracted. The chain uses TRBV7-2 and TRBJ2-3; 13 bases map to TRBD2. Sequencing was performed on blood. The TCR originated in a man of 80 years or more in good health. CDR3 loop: CASSSPTSGRQTQYF. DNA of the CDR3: TGTGCCAGCAGCTCCCCGACTAGCGGGAGGCAAACGCAGTATTTT.